The count of the clone carrying this TCR beta chain is one. Its cognate antigen is unknown. Every TCR beta cDNA library bore unique molecular identifiers. The yield from around 1 to 10 million T cells was approximately 500,000 cDNA molecules in total. TCRdb re-derived calls from the PCR reads in MiXCR, one entry per CDR3 protein. The top ten clones hold about 12% of a sample with about 460,000 distinct CDR3 sequences, around 40% of them seen once. The CDR3 is 13 amino acids. Trimming cost V 5 bases and J 0 bases, with 8 bases left between them. The germline V gene encodes CDR1 SGHRS and CDR2 YFSETQ. This specimen belongs to a study of post-analysis software for immune sequencing data. Overall study context: Recorded disease courses covered relapsing-remitting, secondary progressive and progressive-relapsing multiple sclerosis. Some patients had no subtype annotation. Study-wide results and caveats: Strong co-clustering by F measure was evident for samples that had been prepared in the same batch. Controls showed significantly higher normalized Chao1 diversity than did multiple sclerosis patients. Patients used about 5 TRBV segments, including TRBV5-6, TRBV5-1 and TRBV20-1, more often than controls.

The rearrangement uses TRBV5-1 and TRBJ1-1; D gene ambiguous. The origin of this receptor is a girl between 5 and 17 years old with multiple sclerosis. The sample was blood. The CDR3 here is CASRPVMNTEAFF. CDR3 nucleotide sequence: TGCGCCAGCAGGCCCGTTATGAACACTGAAGCTTTCTTT.